Below, 31 T cell receptor beta chains from the same sample are listed, as sequenced in a study of T cells in Graves' hyperthyroidism and ophthalmopathy. Amplification targeted TCR beta CDR3 regions from RNA transcripts. An initial round of RT-PCR targeting the TCR CDR3 relied on the HTBI primer set. One entry per CDR3 protein results from TCRdb running MiXCR on the multiplex PCR reads. The sample records hundreds of thousands of distinct CDR3 sequences, around 15% being singletons. The sequenced sample was blood. These TCRs come from a woman aged 25 to 39 with Graves' hyperthyroidism.

This clonotype has ten or more counts. The chain employs TRBV12-3 or TRBV12-4 and TRBJ2-4; D gene ambiguous. This CDR3 spans 14 amino acids. V lost 1 base to trimming and J lost 0 bases, with 4 bases between them. DNA for the CDR3: TGTGCCAGCAGTTTAGGAACAGCCAAAAACATTCAGTACTTC. Translating it yields CASSLGTAKNIQYF.

This clonotype showed up just a few times. This chain connects TRBV7-3 to TRBJ2-2; 7 bases map to TRBD1. The germline V gene has CDR1 SGHTA and CDR2 FQGTGA. The CDR3 sequence is 15 residues long. Trimming cost V 8 bases and J 0 bases; bases outside gene matches: 6. The DNA of the CDR3 is TGTGCCAGCGCACCCGGGACAGCGAACACCGGGGAGCTGTTTTTT. Its translation is CASAPGTANTGELFF.

This clonotype has a count of ten or more. This chain connects TRBV6-5 to TRBJ2-7; no reliable D call. CDR3 length equals 13 residues. V lost 2 bases and J 6 bases, leaving 11 bases between the germline ends. Germline CDR1 and CDR2: MNHEY and SVGAGI. The CDR3 nucleotides read TGTGCCAGCAGTTACGATCGGTTCGGCGAGCAGTACTTC. Amino acids: CASSYDRFGEQYF.

Ten or more counts support this clonotype. V gene TRBV28 combines with J gene TRBJ1-1; D is undetermined. CDR3 length: 15 residues. V dropped 5 bases and J dropped 3 bases, with 16 bases sitting between them. CDR1 is MDHEN and CDR2 is SYDVKM in the germline V gene. The CDR3 loop is CASSLSGTVDTEAFF. The CDR3 region has the DNA TGTGCCAGCAGTCTTTCAGGAACAGTGGACACTGAAGCTTTCTTT.

This clonotype was observed at least ten times. This rearrangement joins TRBV12-3 or TRBV12-4 to TRBJ1-2; D ambiguous. This CDR3 has 14 residues. The V gene lost 3 bases and the J gene lost 2 bases, with 10 bases spanning the gap. CDR3 sequence (DNA): TGTGCCAGCAGTTTGAGGACTCTAAACTATGGCTACACCTTC. It is translated as CASSLRTLNYGYTF.

This clonotype was observed many times. This chain joins TRBV20-1 and TRBJ1-3; no firm D call. Trimming stripped 3 bases from V and 1 base from J, with 7 bases between. CDR3 length: 13 amino acids. Per the germline V gene, CDR1 is DFQATT and CDR2 is SNEGSKA (reference sequence). This chain's CDR3 is CSASSGSGNTIYF. The CDR3, as DNA: TGCAGTGCTAGTTCCGGGTCTGGAAACACCATATATTTT.

The chain combines TRBV6-2 or TRBV6-3 with TRBJ2-5; weak D call: TRBD2 (6 bases). V was cut by 0 bases and J by 2 bases, with 16 bases left in between. The CDR3 is 17 amino acids. Germline CDR1 is MNHEY and CDR2 is SVGEGT. As DNA, the CDR3 is TGTGCCAGCAGTTACTCGATTAGCGGAGCGAATCAAGAGACCCAGTACTTC. The encoded protein is CASSYSISGANQETQYF.

This clonotype has more than one count but fewer than ten. Given the absence of the conserved phenylalanine or tryptophan at the CDR3 end, a read error is likely. The chain recombines TRBV5-1 with TRBJ2-7; the D gene could be TRBD1 or TRBD2 (7 bases each). The CDR3 has 15 residues. Germline V lookup: CDR1 SGHRS, CDR2 YFSETQ. Trimming took off 7 bases at V and 2 bases at J, with 19 bases between the two ends. For the CDR3, the DNA is TGCGCCAGCGGCAAAGCGGGACAGACGGCCTACGAGCAGTACCTC. Translating it yields CASGKAGQTAYEQYL.

Concerning this clonotype: A much larger clone sits a single nucleotide away, making a read error possible. The V and J genes are TRBV5-1 and TRBJ2-3, with D perhaps matching TRBD2 (6 bases). Looked up from germline, CDR1 is SGHRS and CDR2 is YFSETQ. There are 14 residues in the CDR3. CDR3 nucleotide sequence: TGCGCCAGCAGCCGGGACTTCCTCACATATACGCAGTATTTT. Amino acids: CASSRDFLTYTQYF. Drawing the rest from reference TRBV5-1 and TRBJ2-3, the complete variable domain is KAGVTQTPRYLIKTRGQQVTLSCSPISGHRSVSWYQQTPGQGLQFLFEYFSETQRNKGNFPGRFSGRQFSNSRSEMNVSTLELGDSALYLCASSRDFLTYTQYFGPGTRLTVL.

The gene calls are TRBV13 and TRBJ1-4, with 7 bases aligning to TRBD1. Germline loops: CDR1 PRHDT, CDR2 FYEKMQ (reference sequence). The CDR3 spans 14 residues. After removal of 5 bases from V and 5 bases from J, the junction contained 5 bases not matched to a gene. This CDR3 is CASSRRQGNEKLFF. DNA for the CDR3: TGTGCCAGCAGCCGTAGACAGGGAAATGAAAAACTGTTTTTT.

This clonotype appeared a few times. The chain uses TRBV5-1 and TRBJ2-1; D possibly matches TRBD1 or TRBD2 (6 bases each). Trimming took off 0 bases at V and 2 bases at J, with 12 bases between the two ends. The CDR3 loop spans 16 amino acids. Germline V gives CDR1 SGHRS, CDR2 YFSETQ. The CDR3 here is CASSLVVRGPYNEQFF. CDR3 DNA: TGCGCCAGCAGCTTGGTGGTACGGGGGCCCTACAATGAGCAGTTCTTC.

This clonotype was observed at least ten times. The CDR3 protein is CASSLAPHYGYTF. The CDR3 bases are TGTGCCAGCAGCTTAGCTCCTCACTATGGCTACACCTTC. This chain connects TRBV7-2 to TRBJ1-2; D call uncertain. This CDR3 comprises 13 residues. V shed 0 bases and J shed 3 bases, with 5 bases lying between them. CDR1 SGHTA and CDR2 FQGNSA come from the germline V gene.

This clonotype was observed a few times. The chain combines TRBV28 with TRBJ1-5, with a weak D call TRBD1 (5 bases). CDR1 MDHEN and CDR2 SYDVKM come from the germline V gene. Trimming took 3 bases from V and 5 from J, leaving 11 bases between them. This CDR3 is built from 14 residues. CDR3 protein: CASSFSQGYQPQHF. Written as DNA, the CDR3 is TGTGCCAGCAGTTTCTCGCAGGGATATCAGCCCCAGCATTTT.

This clonotype was observed a few times. This sequence joins TRBV6-2 or TRBV6-3 and TRBJ2-4, with D possibly being TRBD2 (6 bases). The length of the CDR3 is 16 residues. The germline V gene has CDR1 MNHEY and CDR2 SVGEGT. The V end lost 6 bases, the J end lost 7 bases, and 22 bases lay between the germline ends. CDR3 sequence (DNA): TGTGCCAGCAGCCGGGACTCGCAGCCAGACGGCAACATTCAGTACTTC. Protein: CASSRDSQPDGNIQYF.

V usage is TRBV5-6 and J usage is TRBJ1-5, with 10 positions matching TRBD1. There are 16 residues in the CDR3. CDR1 is SGHDT and CDR2 is YYEEEE in the germline V gene. V lost 4 bases and J lost 1; bases outside the gene matches: 5. CDR3 DNA: TGTGCCAGCAGCCCTTGGACAGGGGGGAGCAATCAGCCCCAGCATTTT. It translates to CASSPWTGGSNQPQHF.

In regard to this clonotype: Possible read error: a much larger clone is one base away. It is likely a read error, because the conserved phenylalanine at the end of the CDR3 is missing. Here the CDR3 reads CASSRGGRANEQFL. The CDR3, as DNA: TGTGCCAGCAGTAGAGGCGGGAGGGCCAATGAGCAGTTCCTC. The chain uses TRBV2 and TRBJ2-1, with 9 nucleotides matching TRBD2. V was clipped by 5 bases and J by 6 bases; unmatched bases: 5. Germline CDR1 SNHLY, CDR2 FYNNEI. The CDR3 is 14 residues long.

This clonotype came up many times. V is TRBV27 and J is TRBJ2-3, with TRBD2 identical over 8 bases. This CDR3 has 16 residues. Germline V gives CDR1 MNHEY, CDR2 SMNVEV (reference sequence). V dropped 5 bases and J dropped 0; count of bases not matched to a gene: 7. This CDR3 is CASSTLAGGSTDTQYF. The CDR3, as DNA: TGTGCCAGCAGTACATTGGCGGGAGGTAGCACAGATACGCAGTATTTT.

The sample holds many counts of this clonotype. The gene calls are TRBV7-2 and TRBJ2-3; D gene unclear. The CDR3 totals 13 residues. Germline V lookup: CDR1 SGHTA, CDR2 FQGNSA. The germline V and J ends were trimmed by 3 bases and 4 bases, with 8 bases remaining between them. In nucleotides, the CDR3 is TGTGCCAGCAGCTTTCTTGGGTCAGATACGCAGTATTTT. Residues: CASSFLGSDTQYF.

In regard to this clonotype: One end of the junction varies from germline; a read error may be responsible. For the CDR3, the DNA is TGTGCCAGCAGCGTAGGGCCGGGATTCGGTGGAGACACCATATATTTT. Its protein is CASSVGPGFGGDTIYF. J is TRBJ1-3 and V is TRBV9; D gene unclear. The V gene's germline CDR1 is SGDLS and CDR2 YYNGEE. The length of the CDR3 is 16 residues.

This clonotype has at least ten counts. This chain connects TRBV20-1 to TRBJ2-7; TRBD2 agrees at 7 bases. This CDR3 has 17 residues. Germline loops: CDR1 DFQATT, CDR2 SNEGSKA (reference sequence). The V gene end was trimmed by 1 base and the J gene end by 3 bases; junction bases not matched to a gene: 15. CDR3 in amino acids: CSARAQKAGLARYEQYF. The CDR3 DNA sequence: TGCAGTGCTAGAGCCCAAAAAGCGGGGCTAGCGCGCTACGAGCAGTACTTC.

This clonotype was recorded many times. The chain links TRBV28 to TRBJ2-7; TRBD1 aligns across 8 bases. The CDR3 runs 14 residues. Germline lookup yields CDR1 MDHEN and CDR2 SYDVKM. The V gene end was trimmed by 4 bases and the J gene end by 3 bases; junction bases not matched to a gene: 5. CDR3 DNA: TGTGCCAGCAGTTCGGACAGGGACCTCTACGAGCAGTACTTC. It encodes CASSSDRDLYEQYF.

The chain recombines TRBV5-1 with TRBJ2-7, with D unclear. CDR3 length: 15 residues. V lost 3 bases to trimming and J lost 0 bases, with 13 bases between them. Germline assignment: CDR1 SGHRS and CDR2 YFSETQ. This CDR3 is CASSSYSRLSYEQYF. In DNA form, the CDR3 reads TGCGCCAGCAGCTCATACAGCCGCCTCTCCTACGAGCAGTACTTC. Based on the CDR3 plus reference TRBV5-1 and TRBJ2-7, the full variable domain is KAGVTQTPRYLIKTRGQQVTLSCSPISGHRSVSWYQQTPGQGLQFLFEYFSETQRNKGNFPGRFSGRQFSNSRSEMNVSTLELGDSALYLCASSSYSRLSYEQYFGPGTRLTVT.

The chain recombines TRBV11-2 with TRBJ2-1; D is perhaps TRBD2 (6 bases). This CDR3 is 15 amino acids long. Trimming cost V 3 bases and J 9 bases, with 18 bases left between them. Germline V gene sequence: CDR1 SGHAT, CDR2 FQNNGV. CDR3 amino acids: CASSFQRDSSREQFF. In DNA, the CDR3 is TGTGCCAGCAGCTTCCAACGGGACTCATCCCGTGAGCAGTTCTTC.

In this sample, this clonotype turned up many times. The genes are TRBV3-1 and TRBJ1-2, with TRBD1 matching over 7 bases. The CDR3 covers 17 residues. Germline CDR1 reads LGHDT; CDR2 reads YNNKEL (reference sequence). Trimming cost V 1 base and J 6 bases; bases outside gene matches: 14. The CDR3 DNA sequence: TGTGCCAGCAGCCAAGGTTGGACAGGAAGTTCTCGGGATGGCTACACCTTC. Translated, it gives CASSQGWTGSSRDGYTF.

The chain couples TRBV4-2 to TRBJ2-1, with TRBD2 matching 8 bases. Germline CDR1 and CDR2: LGHNA and YNFKEQ. V lost 4 bases and J lost 5; bases outside the gene matches: 10. The CDR3 is 16 amino acids. The CDR3 protein is CASSLARLAGNNEQFF. The CDR3 DNA reads TGTGCCAGCAGCCTAGCACGCCTAGCGGGTAACAATGAGCAGTTCTTC.

This clonotype was detected only a few times. The chain recombines TRBV6-1 with TRBJ1-2, with D perhaps matching TRBD1 (6 bases). Germline V gene lookup returns CDR1 MNHNS and CDR2 SASEGT. The CDR3 spans 13 residues. The V end lost 6 bases, the J end lost 8 bases, and 16 bases lay between the germline ends. The CDR3 reads CASSPTGNGGYTF. The CDR3 region has the DNA TGTGCCAGCAGCCCAACAGGGAATGGGGGCTACACCTTC.

V gene TRBV4-3 combines with J gene TRBJ1-1, with D possibly being TRBD1 (5 bases). The CDR3 has 15 residues. Germline loops: CDR1 LGHNA, CDR2 YSLEER. V was pared by 2 bases and J by 1 base, with 11 bases between. The CDR3 DNA sequence: TGCGCCAGCAGCCAAACGGGACGTCAGAACACTGAAGCTTTCTTT. It is translated as CASSQTGRQNTEAFF.

The table lists this clonotype with a few counts. The chain uses TRBV7-2 and TRBJ2-3, with D hard to call. V lost 2 bases and J lost 3, with 9 bases in between. CDR3 size: 14 residues. Per the germline V gene, CDR1 is SGHTA and CDR2 is FQGNSA. The CDR3 protein is CASSLLFRTDTQYF. In DNA, the CDR3 is TGTGCCAGCAGCTTACTATTCCGGACAGATACGCAGTATTTT. Using reference TRBV7-2 and TRBJ2-3 for the parts outside the CDR3, the full variable domain is GAGVSQSPSNKVTEKGKDVELRCDPISGHTALYWYRQSLGQGLEFLIYFQGNSAPDKSGLPSDRFSAERTGGSVSTLTIQRTQQEDSAVYLCASSLLFRTDTQYFGPGTRLTVL.

Ten or more counts support this clonotype. The chain combines TRBV4-1 with TRBJ1-1, with D perhaps TRBD1 (6 bases). Looked up from germline, CDR1 is MGHRA and CDR2 is YSYEKL. CDR3 length equals 17 residues. V dropped 3 bases and J dropped 4 bases, with 21 bases sitting between them. CDR3 DNA sequence: TGCGCCAGCAGCCAGGCAAGGGGGAGGGCCTTCGGCACTGAAGCTTTCTTT. Translated: CASSQARGRAFGTEAFF.

The table lists this clonotype with a few counts. The chain combines TRBV10-3 with TRBJ1-3; tentative D call: TRBD1 (5 bases). Germline V gene sequence: CDR1 ENHRY, CDR2 SYGVKD. V lost 0 bases, J lost 2 bases, and 17 bases lay in between. There are 18 residues in the CDR3. The DNA of the CDR3 is TGTGCCATCAGTGAGTCGACAATACAGGCCCATGCTGGAAACACCATATATTTT. This gives the protein CAISESTIQAHAGNTIYF.

The V call is TRBV5-6, the J call TRBJ2-3, with TRBD2 matching 12 bases. The trim removed 2 bases at V and 1 base at J, leaving 2 bases unmatched. The CDR3 length is 16 residues. CDR1 is SGHDT and CDR2 is YYEEEE in the germline V gene. CDR3 nucleotide sequence: TGTGCCAGCAGCTTCCGGACTAGCGGGGGCACAGATACGCAGTATTTT. It yields the protein CASSFRTSGGTDTQYF.